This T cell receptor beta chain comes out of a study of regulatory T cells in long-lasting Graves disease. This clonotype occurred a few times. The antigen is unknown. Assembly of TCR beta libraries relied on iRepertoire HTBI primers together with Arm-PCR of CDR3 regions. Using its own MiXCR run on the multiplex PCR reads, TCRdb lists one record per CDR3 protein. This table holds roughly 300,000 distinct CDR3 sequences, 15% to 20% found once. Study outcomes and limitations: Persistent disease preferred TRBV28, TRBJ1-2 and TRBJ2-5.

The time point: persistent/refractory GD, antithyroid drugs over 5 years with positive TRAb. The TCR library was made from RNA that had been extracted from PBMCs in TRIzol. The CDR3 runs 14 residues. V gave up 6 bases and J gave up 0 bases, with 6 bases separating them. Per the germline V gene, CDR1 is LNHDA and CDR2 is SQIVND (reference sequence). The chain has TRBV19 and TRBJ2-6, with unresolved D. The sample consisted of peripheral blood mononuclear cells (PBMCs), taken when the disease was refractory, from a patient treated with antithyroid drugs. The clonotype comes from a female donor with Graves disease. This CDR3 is CASRGLSGANVLTF. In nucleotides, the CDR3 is TGTGCCAGTAGGGGTCTCTCTGGGGCCAACGTCCTGACTTTC. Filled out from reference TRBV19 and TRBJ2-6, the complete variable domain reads DGGITQSPKYLFRKEGQNVTLSCEQNLNHDAMYWYRQDPGQGLRLIYYSQIVNDFQKGDIAEGYSVSREKKESFPLTVTSAQKNPTAFYLCASRGLSGANVLTFGAGSRLTVL.